This T cell receptor (beta chain) was sequenced during a study of blood T cell repertoires in COVID-19. Across the whole study: Sources were T cells, B-cell-depleted T cells, or PBMCs; the material itself was cDNA or gDNA.

Per the original data handling: Amplification of reference gene primers provided the estimated nucleated cell counts. The protocol was immunoSEQ multiplex PCR, while the TCRdb copy is restricted to in-frame clones and leaves out a portion. The V and J calls and clone size come from that table; D and trimming were worked out from the DNA. The profile covers approximately 310,000 clones, with 75% to 90% appearing a single time and under 2.5% taken by the ten largest. Enrolled through a virtual design, the participants were between roughly 18 and 95 years of age and came from under 25 US areas. For recovered donors of Cohort 3, there were two negative PCRs, clearance, or symptom resolution. This CDR3 contains 15 residues. Germline CDR1 and CDR2: MGHRA and YSYEKL. Trimming cost V 1 base and J 5 bases, with 15 bases left between them.

The sample consisted of PBMCs or T cells enriched from blood (not recorded which). This receptor was taken from a man aged 25 to 45 who had recovered from COVID-19. V is TRBV4-1 and J is TRBJ2-7, with D tentatively TRBD2 (7 bases). The CDR3 reads CASSQGEGRGDEQYF. DNA of the CDR3: TGCGCCAGCAGCCAAGGAGAGGGGAGGGGGGACGAGCAGTACTTC.